This T cell receptor (beta chain) was captured by sequencing in a study of regulatory T cells in long-lasting Graves disease. This CDR3 has 14 residues. CDR1 and CDR2 (germline): DFQATT, SNEGSKA (reference sequence). V was clipped by 1 base and J by 3 bases; unmatched bases: 3. Building of the TCR beta libraries involved iRepertoire HTBI primers and Arm-PCR of CDR3 regions. TCRdb re-called the multiplex PCR reads with MiXCR, one entry per CDR3 protein. The sample yields fewer than 400,000 distinct CDR3 sequences, roughly 20% seen once. Regarding time point: persistent/refractory GD, antithyroid drugs over 5 years with positive TRAb. PBMC-extracted RNA yielded the TCR library. Concerning this clonotype itself: Since a much larger clone is just one base distant, this may be a read error. In this CDR3 the conserved last residue, phenylalanine or tryptophan, is missing, so a read error is likely.

Material: peripheral blood mononuclear cells (PBMCs), obtained when the disease was refractory, from a patient treated with antithyroid drugs. The source is a female donor with Graves disease. The chain carries TRBV20-1 and TRBJ2-7, with 10 bases lining up with TRBD2. CDR3 sequence: CSARVSGRIYEQYL. Written as DNA, the CDR3 is TGCAGTGCTAGAGTTAGCGGGAGGATCTACGAGCAGTACCTC.